A single sample gave rise to the 29 T cell receptor beta chains below, sequenced in a study of regulatory T cells in long-lasting Graves disease. Investigators prepared the TCR beta libraries by applying iRepertoire HTBI primers and Arm-PCR of CDR3 regions. A single record per CDR3 protein comes from TCRdb applying MiXCR to the multiplex PCR reads. Among some 600,000 distinct CDR3 sequences listed, roughly a sixth were seen once. Time point indicated: newly diagnosed GD, antithyroid drugs for less than 3 months. With RNA extracted from PBMCs as input, the TCR library was made. The same sample was also used in a study of T cells in Graves' hyperthyroidism and ophthalmopathy.

Sequenced material: peripheral blood mononuclear cells (PBMCs), taken at new diagnosis, from a patient treated with antithyroid drugs. The source is a man between 18 and 35 years old with Graves disease.

The rearrangement links TRBV10-1 to TRBJ2-7; D is possibly TRBD1 (6 bases). Germline CDR1 reads WNHNN; CDR2 reads SYGVQD (reference sequence). Trimming took off 7 bases at V and 7 bases at J, with 23 bases between the two ends. The CDR3 runs to 15 residues. CDR3 loop: CASTLRRVGDNEQYF. The CDR3, as DNA: TGCGCCAGCACCCTCCGGCGGGTTGGGGACAATGAGCAGTACTTC.

The V and J genes are TRBV27 and TRBJ2-5; no firm D call. This CDR3 has 14 amino acids. The germline CDR1 and CDR2 sequences are MNHEY and SMNVEV (reference sequence). V lost 1 base, J lost 3 bases, and 9 bases lay in between. The chain's CDR3 is CASSLLGAEETQYF. The CDR3 DNA sequence: TGTGCCAGCAGTTTATTGGGCGCGGAAGAGACCCAGTACTTC.

V and J are TRBV3-1 and TRBJ2-3; D call uncertain. Per germline, CDR1 LGHDT and CDR2 YNNKEL (reference sequence). The V and J ends lost 0 bases and 9 bases respectively, with 13 bases between them. The CDR3 runs 14 residues. CDR3 sequence (DNA): TGTGCCAGCAGCCAAGAGGGTCCCCTAGAAACGCAGTATTTT. Encoded protein: CASSQEGPLETQYF.

This clonotype came up a few times. This chain connects TRBV6-1 to TRBJ1-1, with D possibly being TRBD1 (5 bases). The germline CDR1 and CDR2 sequences are MNHNS and SASEGT. This CDR3 is 13 amino acids long. V gave up 6 bases and J gave up 5 bases, with 13 bases separating them. The CDR3 DNA follows: TGTGCCAGCAGATCAGGGATGTGGACTGAAGCTTTCTTT. This codes for CASRSGMWTEAFF.

The chain employs TRBV7-3 and TRBJ1-5; 8 bases fit TRBD1. The CDR3 totals 16 residues. Looked up from germline, CDR1 is SGHTA and CDR2 is FQGTGA. The J segment lost 0 bases and the V segment lost 5 bases, leaving 6 bases of the junction unmatched. The CDR3 DNA is TGTGCCAGCAGCCCTCGGGACAGGTTTAGCAATCAGCCCCAGCATTTT. Protein product: CASSPRDRFSNQPQHF.

This clonotype was seen only a few times. The chain has TRBV25-1 and TRBJ1-4; perhaps TRBD1 as D (6 bases). Germline V gives CDR1 MGHDK, CDR2 SYGVNS. Trimming left V 8 bases short and J 7 bases short, with 20 bases between. The CDR3 spans 15 residues. This CDR3 reads CASQIGGRGSEKLFF. CDR3 in DNA: TGTGCCAGCCAAATTGGTGGCAGGGGTTCTGAAAAACTGTTTTTT.

Many counts were recorded for this clonotype. The chain combines TRBV18 with TRBJ1-2, with TRBD1 identical over 8 bases. The germline V gene has CDR1 KGHSH and CDR2 LQKENI. The V segment lost 2 bases and the J segment 5 bases; nucleotides outside the gene matches: 4. There are 14 residues in the CDR3. CDR3 DNA: TGTGCCAGCTCACCAGGAGGACAGGGATATGGCTACACCTTC. This gives the protein CASSPGGQGYGYTF.

This clonotype appeared many times. The chain links TRBV10-3 to TRBJ1-2; weak D call: TRBD1 (5 bases). V was shortened by 3 bases and J by 3 bases, with 8 bases between the two germline ends. The CDR3 runs to 13 residues. Germline-derived CDR1 and CDR2 are ENHRY and SYGVKD. CDR3 amino acids: CAISDRGDYGYTF. The CDR3 coding sequence is TGTGCCATCAGTGATAGGGGAGACTATGGCTACACCTTC.

This chain joins TRBV27 and TRBJ2-3; D call uncertain. Germline V gene sequence: CDR1 MNHEY, CDR2 SMNVEV (reference sequence). Deletions cut 6 bases from V and 3 bases from J, with 16 bases between. The CDR3 totals 15 residues. The CDR3, as DNA: TGTGCCAGCAGATCTCGGGCAGGAGTTACAGATACGCAGTATTTT. The encoded protein is CASRSRAGVTDTQYF.

This clonotype was seen ten or more times. The chain combines TRBV6-2 or TRBV6-3 with TRBJ2-7; D not certain. The CDR3 loop spans 15 amino acids. V was pared by 4 bases and J by 5 bases, with 18 bases between. Germline CDR1 MNHEY, CDR2 SVGEGT. The CDR3 reads CASSLLGRKTHEQYF. DNA for the CDR3: TGTGCCAGCAGTTTACTTGGACGAAAAACTCACGAGCAGTACTTC.

The chain joins TRBV25-1 to TRBJ2-5, with 16 positions matching TRBD2. This CDR3 has 17 amino acids. The ends lost 6 bases at V and 5 bases at J; junction bases unmatched: 9. CDR1 and CDR2 from the germline V gene are MGHDK and SYGVNS. The CDR3 loop reads CASSGGTSGRAGETQYF. The CDR3 nucleotides are TGTGCCAGCAGCGGCGGGACTAGCGGGAGGGCCGGGGAGACCCAGTACTTC.

This clonotype was detected only a few times. V and J are TRBV6-4 and TRBJ2-7, with 8 bases that match TRBD1. The V gene end was trimmed by 8 bases and the J gene end by 2 bases; junction bases not matched to a gene: 8. The germline CDR1 and CDR2 sequences are MRHNA and SNTAGT. This CDR3 has 14 amino acids. The CDR3 nucleotides read TGTGCCAGCGGCCGGGACAGGAGCACCTACGAGCAGTACTTC. It translates to CASGRDRSTYEQYF.

Of note for this clonotype: Since the CDR3 does not end with the conserved phenylalanine or tryptophan, this likely comes from a read error. This rearrangement joins TRBV19 to TRBJ1-1; weak D call: TRBD1 (6 bases). The CDR3 totals 14 residues. Germline V CDR1 and CDR2: LNHDA, SQIVND (reference sequence). V lost 7 bases and J lost 2, with 14 bases in between. The CDR3 reads CASTMDRRNTEAFS. The CDR3 DNA is TGTGCCAGTACCATGGACAGACGAAACACTGAAGCTTTCTCT.

This clonotype was seen more than once but under ten times. This rearrangement joins TRBV6-5 to TRBJ2-7, with TRBD2 matching 10 bases. This CDR3 region has 18 residues. The V gene end was trimmed by 3 bases and the J gene end by 0 bases; junction bases not matched to a gene: 11. Germline-derived CDR1 and CDR2 are MNHEY and SVGAGI. The DNA of the CDR3 is TGTGCCAGCAGTTATAGGGCTAGCGGGGGACAATCCTCCTACGAGCAGTACTTC. Amino acids: CASSYRASGGQSSYEQYF.

The sample holds many counts of this clonotype. The rearrangement uses TRBV5-1 and TRBJ2-7; a weak D match, TRBD2 (6 bases). The V gene lost 2 bases and the J gene lost 1 base, with 13 bases spanning the gap. This CDR3 is 15 amino acids long. The V gene's germline CDR1 is SGHRS and CDR2 YFSETQ. CDR3 bases: TGCGCCAGCAGCTTCGGGGCGGGACTTTCCTACGAGCAGTACTTC. It encodes CASSFGAGLSYEQYF.

V usage is TRBV25-1 and J usage is TRBJ1-2; D might be TRBD1 (5 bases). The CDR3 sequence is 13 residues long. Between the trimmed V and J ends, which lost 7 bases and 5 bases, there was a span of 14 bases. Germline V CDR1 and CDR2: MGHDK, SYGVNS. CDR3 in amino acids: CASNGGAIYGYTF. For the CDR3, the DNA is TGTGCCAGCAACGGCGGGGCTATATATGGCTACACCTTC.

This clonotype has only a few counts. The chain uses TRBV29-1 and TRBJ1-5; a possible D gene is TRBD1 (6 bases). Germline-derived CDR1 and CDR2 are SQVTM and ANQGSEA. Trimming removed 4 bases at V and 1 base at J, with 8 bases between. This CDR3 contains 13 residues. The CDR3 sequence is CSVGQGSNQPQHF. The CDR3 DNA reads TGCAGCGTTGGTCAGGGGAGCAATCAGCCCCAGCATTTT.

The chain combines TRBV5-1 with TRBJ2-7; TRBD2 agrees at 9 bases. This CDR3 region has 17 residues. Germline assignment: CDR1 SGHRS and CDR2 YFSETQ. V gave up 1 base and J gave up 2 bases; unmatched junction bases: 10. The CDR3 loop is CASSLNLRREGTYEQYF. CDR3 nucleotides: TGCGCCAGCAGCTTGAATCTGAGGCGGGAGGGAACCTACGAGCAGTACTTC. Combining the CDR3 with reference TRBV5-1 and TRBJ2-7 gives the whole variable domain KAGVTQTPRYLIKTRGQQVTLSCSPISGHRSVSWYQQTPGQGLQFLFEYFSETQRNKGNFPGRFSGRQFSNSRSEMNVSTLELGDSALYLCASSLNLRREGTYEQYFGPGTRLTVT.

V and J are TRBV20-1 and TRBJ2-3; D tentatively reads TRBD1 or TRBD2 (5 bases each). The CDR3 spans 11 residues. Between the trimmed V and J ends, which lost 7 bases and 6 bases, there was a span of 11 bases. Germline CDR1 is DFQATT and CDR2 is SNEGSKA (reference sequence). CDR3 nucleotide sequence: TGCAGTGGGATGTGGGGGGATACGCAGTATTTT. Translating it yields CSGMWGDTQYF.

This clonotype was seen at least ten times. The rearrangement links TRBV30 to TRBJ2-7, with TRBD2 as a possible D gene (6 bases). This CDR3 has 12 amino acids. V was trimmed by 2 bases and J by 5 bases, leaving 10 bases between them. Per the germline V gene, CDR1 is GTSNPN and CDR2 is SVGIG (reference sequence). DNA for the CDR3: TGTGCCTGGAGTTGGAGGGTCCACGAGCAGTACTTC. This codes for CAWSWRVHEQYF.

In its sample, this clonotype was seen many times. The CDR3 DNA reads TGTGCCAGCAGAATGGGACTAGCAAGGGACTACGAGCAGTACTTC. It translates to CASRMGLARDYEQYF. V usage is TRBV3-1 and J usage is TRBJ2-7; 9 bases match TRBD2. This CDR3 region has 15 residues. The V and J ends lost 6 bases and 3 bases, in that order; junction bases with no gene match: 9. Germline CDR1 and CDR2: LGHDT and YNNKEL (reference sequence).

This clonotype has at least ten counts. V is TRBV6-1 and J is TRBJ2-5; 8 bases are a match to TRBD2. This CDR3 is built from 13 residues. V was pared by 5 bases and J by 7 bases, with 6 bases of the junction left unmatched. Germline loops: CDR1 MNHNS, CDR2 SASEGT. CDR3 coding DNA: TGTGCCAGCAGTCCGGGACTAGAGGGGACCCAGTACTTC. Translating it yields CASSPGLEGTQYF.

With respect to this clonotype: A clone one base away is much larger, so this may be a read error. The CDR3: CARSTAAGADTQYF. The DNA of the CDR3 is TGTGCCAGGAGTACCGCAGCGGGAGCAGATACGCAGTATTTT. The V call is TRBV19, the J call TRBJ2-3; 8 positions match TRBD2. Germline V gene sequence: CDR1 LNHDA, CDR2 SQIVND (reference sequence). This CDR3 region has 14 residues.

This clonotype was recorded many times. A junction end diverges from the germline sequence, so it may reflect a read error. This chain connects TRBV3-1 to TRBJ2-4; 7 nucleotides agree with TRBD2. The CDR3 extends over 16 amino acids. Germline CDR1 LGHDT, CDR2 YNNKEL (reference sequence). CDR3 bases: TGTGCCAGCAGCCAAGATTGGGCGGGAGCCGAAAACATTCAGTACTTC. It specifies CASSQDWAGAENIQYF.

This sequence joins TRBV5-1 and TRBJ2-1; D gene unclear. The germline gives CDR1 SGHRS, CDR2 YFSETQ. CDR3 length: 15 amino acids. V lost 2 bases and J 2 bases, leaving 11 bases between the germline ends. CDR3 region: CASSFSRITYNEQFF. CDR3 bases: TGCGCCAGCAGCTTTTCGAGAATCACCTACAATGAGCAGTTCTTC.

Ten or more counts support this clonotype. V and J are TRBV7-2 and TRBJ2-5; D possibly uses TRBD1 or TRBD2 (5 bases each). CDR3 length equals 14 residues. V was pared by 4 bases and J by 3 bases, with 12 bases between. Per the germline V gene, CDR1 is SGHTA and CDR2 is FQGNSA. CDR3 DNA: TGTGCCAGCAGCTCCCAGTGGGGGAAAGAGACCCAGTACTTC. Protein product: CASSSQWGKETQYF.

V is TRBV2 and J is TRBJ1-1, with D unclear. CDR3 size: 15 residues. Trimming pared 2 bases from V and 2 bases from J, leaving 12 bases between. The germline V gene encodes CDR1 SNHLY and CDR2 FYNNEI. The CDR3 DNA sequence: TGTGCCAGCAGTGAAATGTCCCAAATAAACACTGAAGCTTTCTTT. It is translated as CASSEMSQINTEAFF.

The gene calls are TRBV6-1 and TRBJ1-4; 7 positions agree with TRBD1. Trimming took 4 bases from V and 8 from J; bases not matched to a gene: 7. This CDR3 contains 14 residues. Germline V CDR1 and CDR2: MNHNS, SASEGT. The CDR3 DNA sequence: TGTGCCAGCAGTGTCAACAGGGGTAGAGAAAAACTGTTTTTT. It encodes CASSVNRGREKLFF.

This clonotype was observed a few times. A much larger clone lies a single base off, so this may be a read error. The V and J genes are TRBV30 and TRBJ1-2, with 8 positions matching TRBD1. CDR3 length equals 13 residues. CDR1 is GTSNPN and CDR2 is SVGIG in the germline V gene (reference sequence). The J segment lost 4 bases and the V segment lost 5 bases, leaving 6 bases of the junction unmatched. CDR3 in DNA: TGTGCCTGGCGTTCCGGGACAGGCTATGGCTACACCTTC. Translated, it gives CAWRSGTGYGYTF.